The present TCR beta chain was sequenced within a study of blood T cell repertoires in COVID-19. On the study more broadly: From the United States, Italy and Spain came samples of acute and convalescent COVID-19. The analysed material was cDNA or gDNA that came from T cells, B-cell-depleted T cells, or PBMCs.

V lost 1 base and J 0 bases, leaving 10 bases between the germline ends. This CDR3 region has 17 residues. Germline assignment: CDR1 MNHNS and CDR2 SASEGT. The authors' processing: Scientists estimated how many nucleated cells there were by amplifying reference gene primers. Repertoires were generated with immunoSEQ multiplex PCR, while TCRdb's copy carries only in-frame clones and drops some. From that table come the V and J calls and clone size; the DNA was used to work out D and trimming. This table holds approximately 130,000 clones, 80% to 90% found once. The TCR comes from a man older than 75 with active or convalescent COVID-19. The sequenced sample was peripheral blood. V gene TRBV6-1 combines with J gene TRBJ1-6; D possibly corresponds to TRBD1 (5 bases). CDR3 in amino acids: CASSEGGGFSYNSPLHF. The CDR3 DNA follows: TGTGCCAGCAGTGAAGGGGGGGGATTCTCCTATAATTCACCCCTCCACTTT.